A selection of T cell receptor beta chains follows, all from one sample in a study of pediatric ulcerative colitis. Libraries were prepared by immunoSEQ multiplex PCR; TCRdb keeps only in-frame clonotypes and omits some of them. The repertoire has 45,000 to 75,000 clones, approximately 87% of them found once; the top ten carry 1.5%. The sequenced material came from blood. These receptors originate from a boy aged 5-17 years who was a control in a study of pediatric ulcerative colitis. Both conserved end residues are part of each CDR3. Each record gives: J gene, V gene, clone size, CDR3 protein. Some rows mark clone size as missing; the rest say once, few, many or name a class of expanded clone.

>TRBJ1-2|TRBV9|NA
CASSVRQELYGYTF
>TRBJ1-1|TRBV11-2|NA
CASKGDRNTEAFF
>TRBJ2-1|TRBV4-3|NA
CASSQEWAGDHNEQFF
>NA|TRBV29-1|NA
CSVSGLADGSYEQYF
>TRBJ1-1|TRBV29-1|few
CSVVMNTEAFF
>TRBJ1-1|TRBV9|NA
CASSETGGYTEAFF
>TRBJ1-6|TRBV10-3|NA
CAISEGQGGNSPLHF
>TRBJ2-7|TRBV5-1|NA
CASSLVDNEQYF
>TRBJ2-3|TRBV29-1|NA
CSHGTDYTDTQYF
>TRBJ1-1|TRBV7-9|NA
CASTPGDRGKAFF
>TRBJ1-1|TRBV9|NA
CASSADGLNTEAFF
>TRBJ2-2|TRBV7-8|NA
CASSARQGGTGELFF
>TRBJ2-7|TRBV7-9|NA
CASSPPIRQAGEQYF
>TRBJ1-5|TRBV5-4|once
CASSQDQAGGSNQPQHF
>TRBJ2-2|TRBV25-1|NA
CASLAGELFF
>TRBJ1-2|TRBV25-1|NA
CASNQQGLAIGYTF
>TRBJ1-1|TRBV19|NA
CASTRMGGQLNTEAFF
>TRBJ1-1|TRBV5-1|NA
CASSFGRRTNTEAFF
>TRBJ1-2|TRBV7-3|few
CASSPGRGHEYGYTF
>TRBJ1-4|TRBV4-3|once
CASSRETGGLGKLFF
>TRBJ1-1|TRBV28|NA
CASSLSAIGGGEAFF
>TRBJ1-1|TRBV7-6|NA
CASSQGQGGGTEAFF
>TRBJ1-1|TRBV28|NA
CASSTSRSEAFF
>TRBJ2-2|TRBV9|NA
CASSLTDRGTGELFF
>TRBJ2-7|TRBV5-5|NA
CASTPFETSLIGGEQYF
>TRBJ1-5|TRBV28|few
CASRRNSNQPQHF
>TRBJ1-4|TRBV5-4|NA
CASSFRGVGEKLFF
>TRBJ2-6|TRBV5-6|NA
CASSFRGTGANVLTF
>TRBJ2-1|TRBV7-6|NA
CASSFYGPQFF
>TRBJ1-5|TRBV19|NA
CASSMWGPSQPQHF
>TRBJ2-1|TRBV5-1|once
CASNDRPVIYNEQFF
>TRBJ2-1|TRBV20-1|NA
CSASHEVEQFF
>TRBJ1-1|TRBV6-5|NA
CASRDIPSGTEAFF
>TRBJ2-7|TRBV6-1|NA
CASNPGTGRYEQYF
>TRBJ2-7|TRBV9|NA
CASSLAYRGLGAYEQYF
>TRBJ1-2|TRBV5-1|NA
CASSFEKDRDDGYTF
>TRBJ2-1|TRBV7-9|NA
CASSLVSQQFF
>TRBJ1-2|TRBV6-5|NA
CASSYSNGYGYTF
>TRBJ1-5|TRBV4-1|NA
CASSGRPSVGNQPQHF
>TRBJ1-5|TRBV6-5|NA
CASSCPAGFVNQPQHF
>TRBJ2-5|TRBV11-3|NA
CASSPSGTGRETQYF